The clone carrying this T cell receptor beta chain was counted once. These data originate in a study of cytomegalovirus exposure and HLA in healthy donors. The CDR3 covers 15 residues. In germline, CDR1 is SGHAT, CDR2 FQDESV (reference sequence). The junction had 9 bases not matched to a gene; V was cut back by 5 bases and J by 8 bases. Amplification used 60 Vbeta primers and 13 Jbeta primers. Clones were sequenced by immunoSEQ multiplex PCR, and TCRdb holds only the in-frame ones, with some missing. The sample consists of 63,000 or so clones, around four fifths of them appearing once. The sequenced material came from PBMCs. The rearrangement joins TRBV11-1 to TRBJ2-1; TRBD2 matches 10 bases. This receptor was identified in a woman aged 25 to 45 in good health and CMV-seropositive. The CDR3 spells CASSPPSGSTHEQFF. The CDR3 DNA follows: TGTGCCAGCAGCCCACCTAGCGGGAGTACGCATGAGCAGTTCTTC.